Listed below are T cell receptor beta chains from one sample, sequenced in a study of T cells after yellow fever vaccination. MiXCR was run by TCRdb on the 5' RACE reads, yielding one entry per CDR3 protein. The sample has some 200,000 distinct CDR3 sequences; 3% to 3.5% are singletons. Here the sequenced sample was CD4+ T cells sorted from PBMCs, taken 10 days after the yellow fever booster vaccination. Receptors originate from a man younger than 35 who received the YFV17D yellow fever vaccine. The CDR3 runs from the conserved cysteine through the conserved F or W. Each record gives: V gene, J gene, CDR3 length, D gene, clone size, CDR3 DNA, CDR3 protein. A D gene is named only where the DNA matches it firmly. Not every row has a clone size; where given, it reads once, few, many or a size class.

TRBV29-1,TRBJ1-5,13,-,many,TGCAGCGTAGCACCACAGCCGAATCAGCCCCAGCATTTT,CSVAPQPNQPQHF
TRBV11-2,TRBJ1-1,16,-,many,TGTGCCAGCAGCTTAGAGTTTGGAAAAATGAACACTGAAGCTTTCTTT,CASSLEFGKMNTEAFF
TRBV9,TRBJ2-2,15,-,-,TGTGCCAGCAGCGTAGTAGGAGGGGGGACCGGGGAGCTGTTTTTT,CASSVVGGGTGELFF
TRBV7-2,TRBJ2-3,14,TRBD1,-,TGTGCCAGCAGCTATGGACAGGTCACGGATACGCAGTATTTT,CASSYGQVTDTQYF
TRBV20-1,TRBJ1-4,14,-,many,TGCAGTGCAAGCCGGCGGGACGGGAATGAAAAACTGTTTTTT,CSASRRDGNEKLFF
TRBV7-2,TRBJ1-5,14,TRBD1,many,TGTGCCAGCAGCTCACAGGGGGTGGATCAGCCCCAGCATTTT,CASSSQGVDQPQHF
TRBV7-2,TRBJ2-7,12,TRBD1,many,TGTGCCAGCAGCTTAAACAGGGGCGAGCAGTACTTC,CASSLNRGEQYF
TRBV9,TRBJ2-1,13,-,few,TGTGCCAGCAGCCCTCGGACAACCAATGAGCAGTTCTTC,CASSPRTTNEQFF
TRBV3-1,TRBJ2-3,14,-,many,TGTGCCAGCAGCCAAATTCGGGGATCCGATACGCAGTATTTT,CASSQIRGSDTQYF
TRBV27,TRBJ1-4,15,-,few,TGTGCCAGCGGAGCCTTAGGGGGAACTAATGAAAAACTGTTTTTT,CASGALGGTNEKLFF
TRBV6-6,TRBJ1-6,13,-,few,TGTGCCAGCAGCCGGGACGATAGGTCACCCCTCCACTTT,CASSRDDRSPLHF
TRBV4-3,TRBJ1-2,15,-,few,TGCGCCAGCAGCCAAGATAACAGGGAACTACGTGGCTACACCTTC,CASSQDNRELRGYTF
TRBV6-5,TRBJ1-2,15,-,-,TGTGCCAGCAGTTACGATGCAGGGACAACCTATGGCTACACCTTC,CASSYDAGTTYGYTF
TRBV7-6,TRBJ2-5,16,TRBD2,few,TGTGCCAGCAGCTCCGGGGGGGCAGGCCTGGGGAGGACCCAGTACTTC,CASSSGGAGLGRTQYF
TRBV5-1,TRBJ2-2,16,TRBD1,many,TGCGCCAGCAGCTTTTTGGCGACAGGGGACACCGGGGAGCTGTTTTTT,CASSFLATGDTGELFF
TRBV12-3/TRBV12-4,TRBJ2-7,14,-,many,TGTGCCAGCATCCCTGCTGGGCAGTCCTACGAGCAGTACTTC,CASIPAGQSYEQYF
TRBV4-1,TRBJ1-5,15,-,-,TGCGCCAGCAGCCAGGTGGGACTTTATGGACAGCCCCAGCATTTT,CASSQVGLYGQPQHF
TRBV7-3,TRBJ1-1,13,-,-,TGTGCCAGCAGCCAATCACAGGGTTCCAAAGCTTTCTTT,CASSQSQGSKAFF
TRBV7-8,TRBJ2-1,18,TRBD2,many,TGTGCCAGCAGCTCCAAACGACTAGCGGGGGGGATCTACAATGAGCAGTTCTTC,CASSSKRLAGGIYNEQFF
TRBV12-3/TRBV12-4,TRBJ1-2,13,-,-,TGTGCCAGCAGCCGTGGACAGAGCTATGGCTACACCTTC,CASSRGQSYGYTF
TRBV12-3/TRBV12-4,TRBJ2-2,13,-,few,TGTGCCAGCAGACTGACAGGCACCGGGGAGCTGTTTTTT,CASRLTGTGELFF
TRBV7-3,TRBJ2-2,19,TRBD1,few,TGTGCCAGCAGCTTATTCGGACAGGGTAATTTGGGCGACACCGGGGAGCTGTTTTTT,CASSLFGQGNLGDTGELFF
TRBV29-1,TRBJ2-5,16,TRBD2,many,TGCAGCGAACGCATCGGGGAGCCGGGGAGGGCAGAGACCCAGTACTTC,CSERIGEPGRAETQYF
TRBV6-5,TRBJ1-5,15,-,-,TGTGCCAGCAGGTACGACAGCCGAGCCAATCAGCCCCAGCATTTT,CASRYDSRANQPQHF
TRBV30,TRBJ2-7,15,-,many,TGTGCCTGGAGTCGAGAGGGACCCGACCCGTACGAGCAGTACTTC,CAWSREGPDPYEQYF
TRBV7-6,TRBJ2-2,15,TRBD1,few,TGTGCCAGCAGCTCGGGACAGGGGGCAACCGGGGAGCTGTTTTTT,CASSSGQGATGELFF
TRBV7-9,TRBJ1-1,12,TRBD1,many,TGTGCCAGCAGCCGGGGACAGGCAGAAGCTTTCTTT,CASSRGQAEAFF
TRBV20-1,TRBJ1-5,15,-,many,TGCAGTGCTAGGAGGGGTGGGGGGCGTAATCAGCCCCAGCATTTT,CSARRGGGRNQPQHF
TRBV5-1,TRBJ2-7,14,-,many,TGCGCCAGCAGCTTCGGGGAGATCCCCTACGAGCAGTACTTC,CASSFGEIPYEQYF
TRBV20-1,TRBJ2-5,12,TRBD1,many,TGCAGTGCTAGAGAGGGGGACAGGGATCTGTACTTC,CSAREGDRDLYF
TRBV12-3/TRBV12-4,TRBJ2-1,14,-,many,TGTGCCTCCTTATCCGGGACGGACAACAATGAGCAGTTCTTC,CASLSGTDNNEQFF
TRBV18,TRBJ1-1,13,-,-,TGTGCCAGCTCAGTTTCCAAGGACACTGAAGCTTTCTTT,CASSVSKDTEAFF
TRBV5-5,TRBJ2-7,15,-,many,TGTGCCAGCAGCTCACCGGTGGCCTTAATGGACGAGCAGTACTTC,CASSSPVALMDEQYF
TRBV5-1,TRBJ2-5,14,-,few,TGCGCCAGCAATTTTATGGCAGATCAAGAGACCCAGTACTTC,CASNFMADQETQYF
TRBV27,TRBJ2-2,13,-,many,TGTGCCAGCAGTTTATCAGGGCCCGGGGAGCTGTTTTTT,CASSLSGPGELFF
TRBV12-3/TRBV12-4,TRBJ1-6,14,TRBD1,-,TGTGCCAGCACCGCCCAGGACAGGGGCTCACCCCTCCACTTT,CASTAQDRGSPLHF
TRBV9,TRBJ2-3,16,-,-,TGTGCCAGCAGCGCGGGCCTGGGCCGAAACACAGATACGCAGTATTTT,CASSAGLGRNTDTQYF
TRBV3-1,TRBJ2-5,15,-,many,TGTGCCAGCAGCCAAAGATTGCGGGGACGAGAGACCCAGTACTTC,CASSQRLRGRETQYF
TRBV15,TRBJ2-3,14,-,many,TGTGCCACCAGCAGGACACTAGGCACAGATACGCAGTATTTT,CATSRTLGTDTQYF
TRBV7-9,TRBJ2-1,9,-,many,TGTGCCACCGACAATGAGCAGTTCTTC,CATDNEQFF
TRBV5-5,TRBJ1-5,15,-,few,TGTGCCAGCAGCCCCTGGGGGTGGGGAAATCAGCCCCAGCATTTT,CASSPWGWGNQPQHF
TRBV12-3/TRBV12-4,TRBJ2-6,15,-,few,TGTGCCAGCAGTTTTGGAGGCTCTGGGGCCAACGTCCTGACTTTC,CASSFGGSGANVLTF
TRBV6-5,TRBJ1-1,13,-,few,TGTGCCAGCAGTTACAGACCGAACACTGAAGCTTTCTTT,CASSYRPNTEAFF
TRBV7-6,TRBJ2-7,12,-,many,TGTGCCAGCAGCTCGCCAGACAGCGAGCAGTACTTC,CASSSPDSEQYF
TRBV7-2,TRBJ2-4,15,TRBD1,-,TGTGCCAGCAGTTTTGACAGGGGGCCTTCGAGCATTCAGTACTTC,CASSFDRGPSSIQYF
TRBV20-1,TRBJ1-3,14,-,-,TGCAGTGCTAGTAGGGGGGAACCCGGAAACACCATATATTTT,CSASRGEPGNTIYF
TRBV7-2,TRBJ1-6,15,-,few,TGTGCCAGCAGCTCGGGAAGCTCCTATAATTCACCCCTCCACTTT,CASSSGSSYNSPLHF
TRBV6-2/TRBV6-3,TRBJ1-1,12,-,many,TGTGCCAGCAGTTTCGTCAAGCTGCCGGCTTTCTTT,CASSFVKLPAFF
TRBV18,TRBJ1-1,15,-,many,TGTGCCAGCTCACCCCAGGGTGGAAGGTACACTGAAGCTTTCTTT,CASSPQGGRYTEAFF
TRBV12-3/TRBV12-4,TRBJ2-4,18,-,many,TGTGCCAGCAAAGGGGGCCCAGGAGGGGGGATAGCCAAAAACATTCAGTACTTC,CASKGGPGGGIAKNIQYF